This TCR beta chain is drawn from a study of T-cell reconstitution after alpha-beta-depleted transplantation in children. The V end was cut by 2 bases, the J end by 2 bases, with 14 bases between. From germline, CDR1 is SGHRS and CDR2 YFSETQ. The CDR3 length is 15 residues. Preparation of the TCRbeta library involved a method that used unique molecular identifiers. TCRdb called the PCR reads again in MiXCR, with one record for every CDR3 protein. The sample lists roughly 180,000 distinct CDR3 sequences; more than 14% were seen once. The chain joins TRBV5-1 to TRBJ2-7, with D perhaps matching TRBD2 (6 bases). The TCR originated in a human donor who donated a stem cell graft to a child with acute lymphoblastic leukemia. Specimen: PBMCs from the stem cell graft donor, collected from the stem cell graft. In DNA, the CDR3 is TGCGCCAGCAGCTTAGAAGCGGGCCTTACCTACGAGCAGTACTTC. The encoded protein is CASSLEAGLTYEQYF.